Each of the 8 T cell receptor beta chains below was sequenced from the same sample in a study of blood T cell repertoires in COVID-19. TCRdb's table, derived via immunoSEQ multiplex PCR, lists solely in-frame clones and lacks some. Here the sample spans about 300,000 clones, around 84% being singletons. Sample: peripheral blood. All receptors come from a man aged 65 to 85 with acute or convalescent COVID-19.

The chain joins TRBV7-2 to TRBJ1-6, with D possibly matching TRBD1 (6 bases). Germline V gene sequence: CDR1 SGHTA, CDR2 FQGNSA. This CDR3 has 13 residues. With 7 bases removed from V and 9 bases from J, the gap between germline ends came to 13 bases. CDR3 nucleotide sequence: TGTGCCAGCACCATCACAGGGACTTCACCCCTCCACTTT. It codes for CASTITGTSPLHF.

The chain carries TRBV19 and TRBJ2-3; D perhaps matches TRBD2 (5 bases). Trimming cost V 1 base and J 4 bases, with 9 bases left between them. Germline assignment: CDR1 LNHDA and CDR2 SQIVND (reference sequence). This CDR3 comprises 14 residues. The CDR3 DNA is TGTGCCAGTAGTATAGTACTAGTAGCAGATACGCAGTATTTT. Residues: CASSIVLVADTQYF.

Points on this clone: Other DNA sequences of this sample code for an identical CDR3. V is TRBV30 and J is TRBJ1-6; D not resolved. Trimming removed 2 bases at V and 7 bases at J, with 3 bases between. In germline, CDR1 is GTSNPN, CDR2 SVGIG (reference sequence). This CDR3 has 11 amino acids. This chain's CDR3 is CAWSLNSPLHF. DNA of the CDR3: TGTGCCTGGAGTCTGAATTCACCCCTCCACTTT. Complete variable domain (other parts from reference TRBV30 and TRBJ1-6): SQTIHQWPATLVQPVGSPLSLECTVEGTSNPNLYWYRQAAGRGLQLLFYSVGIGQISSEVPQNLSASRPQDRQFILSSKKLLLSDSGFYLCAWSLNSPLHFGNGTRLTVT.

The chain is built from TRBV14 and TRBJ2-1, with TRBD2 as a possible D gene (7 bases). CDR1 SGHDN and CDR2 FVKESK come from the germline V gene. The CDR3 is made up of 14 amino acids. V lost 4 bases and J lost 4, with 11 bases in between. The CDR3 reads CASSRGGMYNEQFF. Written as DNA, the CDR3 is TGTGCCAGCAGCCGGGGGGGCATGTACAATGAGCAGTTCTTC.

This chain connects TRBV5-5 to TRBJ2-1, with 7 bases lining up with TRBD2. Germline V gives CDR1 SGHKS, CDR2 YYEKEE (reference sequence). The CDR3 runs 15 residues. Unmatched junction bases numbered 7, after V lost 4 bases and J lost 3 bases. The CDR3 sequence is CASSLAVEGYNEQFF. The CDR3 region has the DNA TGTGCCAGCAGCCTAGCGGTAGAAGGCTACAATGAGCAGTTCTTC.

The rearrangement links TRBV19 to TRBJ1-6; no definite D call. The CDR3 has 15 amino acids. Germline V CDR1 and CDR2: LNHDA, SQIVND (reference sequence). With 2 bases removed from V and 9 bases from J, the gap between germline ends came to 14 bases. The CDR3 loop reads CASSIRVPGGSPLHF. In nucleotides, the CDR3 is TGTGCCAGTAGTATAAGAGTCCCGGGAGGTTCACCCCTCCACTTT.

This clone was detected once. DNA of the CDR3: TGTGCCAGCAGCCAAGGACAGATCGCAACTAATGAAAAACTGTTTTTT. Encoded protein: CASSQGQIATNEKLFF. The V call is TRBV3-1 (or the pseudogene TRBV3-2), the J call TRBJ1-4; D may be TRBD1 (5 bases). Looked up from germline, CDR1 is LGHDT and CDR2 is YNNKEL (reference sequence). CDR3 length: 16 residues. V dropped 1 base and J dropped 0 bases, with 9 bases sitting between them.

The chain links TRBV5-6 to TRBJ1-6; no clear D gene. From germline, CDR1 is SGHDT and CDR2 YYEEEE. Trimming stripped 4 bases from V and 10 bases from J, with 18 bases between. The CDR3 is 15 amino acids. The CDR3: CASSVDRTGKSPLHF. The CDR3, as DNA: TGTGCCAGCAGCGTGGACCGGACTGGGAAGTCACCCCTCCACTTT.